This T cell receptor (beta chain) is from a study of technical replicates of blood from a handful of donors. This table comes from immunoSEQ multiplex PCR, and its TCRdb copy is limited to in-frame clones, with some not included. The sample records tens of thousands of clones, under 95% being singletons. Germline assignment: CDR1 LNHDA and CDR2 SQIVND (reference sequence). The length of the CDR3 is 14 residues. Deletions cut 6 bases from V and 3 bases from J, with 14 bases between. This TCR derives from a human donor in good health. Material: T cells isolated from PBMCs. The chain employs TRBV19 and TRBJ1-1; D might be TRBD1 (6 bases). This chain's CDR3 is CASRDSSHHTEAFF. The CDR3 coding sequence is TGTGCCAGTAGGGACAGCAGTCATCACACTGAAGCTTTCTTT.